This is a list of T cell receptor beta chains from one sample in a study of blood T cell repertoires in COVID-19. Method: immunoSEQ multiplex PCR; TCRdb's copy keeps in-frame clones and lacks some. Counted here are hundreds of thousands of clones, approximately 78% occurring once; the ten biggest clones make up 5%. The sequenced material came from PBMCs or T cells enriched from blood (not recorded which). These receptors were collected from a man aged 35 to 55 who had been exposed to COVID-19. Both conserved end residues are part of each CDR3. D genes are given only for firm matches. Only part of the rows carry a size: once, few, many, or a class if the clone is expanded.

v_gene	abundance	d_gene	j_gene	CDR3aa	CDR3nt
TRBV5-1	NA	NA	TRBJ2-3	CASSLTQIDTQYF	TGCGCCAGCAGCTTGACACAGATTGATACGCAGTATTTT
TRBV2	NA	NA	TRBJ1-6	CASSGQLSTIKLHF	TGTGCCAGCAGTGGACAATTGAGCACCATTAAACTCCACTTT
TRBV5-4	NA	NA	TRBJ1-3	CASRGAGGNTIYF	TGTGCCAGCCGGGGCGCGGGAGGAAACACCATATATTTT
TRBV18	NA	NA	TRBJ1-6	CASSPEQKNSPLHF	TGTGCCAGCTCACCAGAACAGAAGAATTCACCCCTCCACTTT
TRBV15	NA	TRBD1	TRBJ2-7	CATSIDRVYEQYF	TGTGCCACCAGCATAGACAGGGTCTACGAGCAGTACTTC
TRBV19	NA	NA	TRBJ1-1	CASRAGEDLVTEAFF	TGTGCCAGTCGGGCGGGGGAGGATTTAGTCACTGAAGCTTTCTTT
TRBV2	NA	NA	TRBJ2-2	CASRTDNTGELFF	TGTGCCAGCAGGACAGATAACACCGGGGAGCTGTTTTTT
TRBV24-1	NA	NA	TRBJ2-2	CATREGSRAGTGELFF	TGTGCCACCAGGGAGGGGTCCAGGGCGGGGACCGGGGAGCTGTTTTTT
TRBV27	NA	TRBD1	TRBJ2-7	CASSLVPGQVDEQYF	TGTGCCAGCAGTTTAGTTCCGGGACAGGTGGACGAGCAGTACTTC
TRBV30	NA	NA	TRBJ2-1	CAWSQENDEQFF	TGTGCCTGGAGTCAAGAGAACGATGAGCAGTTCTTC
TRBV5-6	NA	NA	TRBJ1-1	CASSLTGATEAFF	TGTGCCAGCAGCTTAACAGGCGCCACTGAAGCTTTCTTT
TRBV6-5	NA	TRBD1	TRBJ1-6	CASSRTGVFDSPLHF	TGTGCCAGCAGTCGAACAGGGGTCTTTGATTCACCCCTCCACTTT
TRBV6-1	few	NA	TRBJ2-7	CASSATSPPRRREQYF	TGTGCCAGCAGTGCAACTAGCCCCCCACGGCGTAGAGAGCAGTACTTC
TRBV6-1	NA	NA	TRBJ2-7	CASSESQRTYEQYF	TGTGCCAGCAGTGAAAGCCAGCGAACCTACGAGCAGTACTTC
TRBV24-1	NA	NA	TRBJ1-5	CATSDPATGTESAQHF	TGTGCCACCAGTGATCCTGCGACAGGTACGGAATCGGCCCAGCATTTT
TRBV12-3/TRBV12-4	NA	NA	TRBJ2-7	CASSSGTYEQYF	TGTGCCAGCAGTTCGGGGACCTACGAGCAGTACTTC
TRBV29-1	NA	NA	TRBJ2-1	CSVDSGSNEQFF	TGCAGCGTTGATTCCGGGTCCAATGAGCAGTTCTTC
TRBV3-1/TRBV3-2	NA	NA	TRBJ2-1	CASSQDLPSSYNEQFF	TGTGCCAGCAGCCAAGACCTCCCTAGCTCCTACAATGAGCAGTTCTTC
TRBV5-6	NA	NA	TRBJ2-1	CASSLGGAHEQFF	TGTGCCAGCAGCTTGGGTGGAGCGCATGAGCAGTTCTTC
TRBV5-5	NA	TRBD2	TRBJ2-1	CASSSRLALYNEQFF	TGTGCCAGCAGCTCCAGACTAGCACTATACAATGAGCAGTTCTTC
TRBV10-3	NA	TRBD1	TRBJ1-2	CAISTDRAYGYTF	TGTGCCATCAGTACGGACAGGGCCTATGGCTACACCTTC
TRBV20-1	many	NA	TRBJ1-4	CSASYNEKLFF	TGCAGTGCTAGCTACAATGAAAAACTGTTTTTT
TRBV9	NA	TRBD2	TRBJ2-1	CASSVEASGRSGGEQFF	TGTGCCAGCAGCGTAGAGGCTAGCGGGAGAAGCGGCGGTGAGCAGTTCTTC
TRBV7-9	NA	TRBD1	TRBJ2-5	CASSLERTGGRETQYF	TGTGCCAGCAGCTTAGAAAGGACAGGGGGCCGGGAGACCCAGTACTTC
TRBV18	NA	NA	TRBJ1-5	CASSPEGQLNQPQHF	TGTGCCAGCTCACCAGAAGGACAGTTGAATCAGCCCCAGCATTTT
TRBV5-4	NA	TRBD2	TRBJ2-3	CASSDAIYRTSGSADTQYF	TGTGCCAGCAGCGACGCCATTTATCGGACTAGCGGGAGTGCAGATACGCAGTATTTT
TRBV9	NA	NA	TRBJ2-5	CASSVASTRGETQYF	TGTGCCAGCAGCGTAGCCTCGACTAGAGGGGAGACCCAGTACTTC
TRBV7-9	NA	TRBD1	TRBJ1-4	CASSLETGGSGKLFF	TGTGCCAGCAGCTTAGAAACAGGGGGTTCGGGAAAACTGTTTTTT
TRBV5-1	NA	TRBD1	TRBJ2-5	CASSNRGKHQETQYF	TGCGCCAGCAGCAACAGGGGGAAACATCAAGAGACCCAGTACTTC
TRBV24-1	NA	TRBD1	TRBJ1-2	CATSDTDRGYGYTF	TGTGCCACCAGTGACACGGACAGGGGGTATGGCTACACCTTC
TRBV24-1	NA	TRBD2	TRBJ2-3	CATSDFTSGSTDTQYF	TGTGCCACCAGTGATTTCACTAGCGGGAGCACAGATACGCAGTATTTT
TRBV19	NA	NA	TRBJ1-2	CAAGNWYGYTF	TGTGCCGCAGGGAATTGGTATGGCTACACCTTC
TRBV7-6	few	TRBD2	TRBJ2-7	CASSPLAGVSRSYEQYF	TGTGCCAGCAGCCCGCTAGCGGGAGTATCTCGGTCCTACGAGCAGTACTTC
TRBV4-2	many	TRBD2	TRBJ2-2	CASSPYSGRQNTGELFF	TGTGCCAGCAGCCCGTATAGCGGGAGGCAGAACACCGGGGAGCTGTTTTTT
TRBV5-5	NA	NA	TRBJ1-3	CASSLLPVSGNTIYF	TGTGCCAGCAGCCTCCTCCCTGTATCTGGAAACACCATATATTTT
TRBV2	few	TRBD1	TRBJ1-6	CASSEVQGVGSPLHF	TGTGCCAGCAGTGAAGTTCAGGGGGTGGGTTCACCCCTCCACTTT
TRBV12-3/TRBV12-4	NA	NA	TRBJ1-2	CATAGGGYTF	TGTGCCACCGCGGGCGGGGGCTACACCTTC
TRBV5-8	NA	NA	TRBJ2-7	CASSLNKGRGMYEQYF	TGTGCCAGCAGCTTGAATAAGGGAAGAGGGATGTACGAGCAGTACTTC
TRBV18	NA	TRBD1	TRBJ2-3	CASSPISVTGAADTQYF	TGTGCCAGCTCACCTATTAGTGTGACAGGGGCCGCAGATACGCAGTATTTT
TRBV30	NA	NA	TRBJ2-7	CAWNSDNSYEQYF	TGTGCCTGGAATAGCGACAACTCCTACGAGCAGTACTTC
TRBV19	NA	NA	TRBJ1-2	CASTYVGNSMSGYTF	TGTGCCAGTACCTACGTCGGGAACAGCATGTCCGGCTACACCTTC
TRBV2	NA	NA	TRBJ2-1	CASSGTIGEQFF	TGTGCCAGCAGTGGGACTATCGGTGAGCAGTTCTTC
TRBV7-3	NA	NA	TRBJ1-1	CASSLNRLDTEAFF	TGTGCCAGCAGCTTAAACAGGTTGGACACTGAAGCTTTCTTT
TRBV6-4	NA	TRBD1	TRBJ2-2	CASSRSGQGASGELFF	TGTGCCAGCAGTCGATCCGGACAGGGGGCATCCGGGGAGCTGTTTTTT
TRBV20-1	few	NA	TRBJ2-7	CSASQNIAYEQYF	TGCAGTGCTAGTCAGAATATCGCCTACGAGCAGTACTTC
TRBV19	NA	TRBD1	TRBJ2-1	CASSIGRPGQHNEQFF	TGTGCCAGTAGTATAGGTCGCCCGGGACAGCACAATGAGCAGTTCTTC
TRBV4-2	NA	TRBD2	TRBJ2-1	CASSQVVTLAGGFEQFF	TGTGCCAGCAGCCAAGTAGTAACACTAGCGGGAGGGTTTGAGCAGTTCTTC